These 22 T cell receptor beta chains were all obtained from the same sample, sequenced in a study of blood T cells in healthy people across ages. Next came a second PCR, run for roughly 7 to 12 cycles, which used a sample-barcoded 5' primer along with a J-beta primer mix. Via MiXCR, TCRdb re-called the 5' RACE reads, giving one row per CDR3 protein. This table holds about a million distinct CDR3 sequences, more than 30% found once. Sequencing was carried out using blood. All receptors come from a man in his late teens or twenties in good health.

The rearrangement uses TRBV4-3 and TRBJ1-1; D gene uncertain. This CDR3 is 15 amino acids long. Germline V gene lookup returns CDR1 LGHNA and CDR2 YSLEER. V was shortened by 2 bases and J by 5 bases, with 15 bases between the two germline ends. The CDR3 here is CASSQMDFGRTEAFF. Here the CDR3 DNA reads TGCGCCAGCAGCCAAATGGACTTCGGGAGGACTGAAGCTTTCTTT.

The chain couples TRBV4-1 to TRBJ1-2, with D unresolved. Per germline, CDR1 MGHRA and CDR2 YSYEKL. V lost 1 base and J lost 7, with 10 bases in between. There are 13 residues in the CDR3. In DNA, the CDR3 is TGCGCCAGCAGCCAAGTTCCTAGCGGTGGCTACACCTTC. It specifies CASSQVPSGGYTF.

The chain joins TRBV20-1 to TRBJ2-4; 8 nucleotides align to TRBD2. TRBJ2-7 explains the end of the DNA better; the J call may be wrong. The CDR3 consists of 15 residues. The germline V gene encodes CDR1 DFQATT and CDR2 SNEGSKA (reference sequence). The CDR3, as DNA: TGCAGTGCCCATCGGACTAGCCCCGCTATCCACGAGCAGTACTTC. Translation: CSAHRTSPAIHEQYF.

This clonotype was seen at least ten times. The CDR3: CASSLTRDTQYF. CDR3 nucleotide sequence: TGTGCCAGCAGTTTGACGCGGGATACGCAGTATTTT. The V gene is TRBV12-3 or TRBV12-4, the J gene TRBJ2-3; D uncertain. The length of the CDR3 is 12 residues. V lost 3 bases and J 6 bases, leaving 7 bases between the germline ends.

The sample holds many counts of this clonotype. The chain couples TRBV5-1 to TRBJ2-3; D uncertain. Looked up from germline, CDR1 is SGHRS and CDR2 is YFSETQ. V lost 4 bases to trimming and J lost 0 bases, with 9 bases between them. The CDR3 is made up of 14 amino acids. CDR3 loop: CASSPGPSTDTQYF. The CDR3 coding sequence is TGCGCCAGCAGCCCCGGACCAAGCACAGATACGCAGTATTTT. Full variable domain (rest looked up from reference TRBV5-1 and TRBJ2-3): KAGVTQTPRYLIKTRGQQVTLSCSPISGHRSVSWYQQTPGQGLQFLFEYFSETQRNKGNFPGRFSGRQFSNSRSEMNVSTLELGDSALYLCASSPGPSTDTQYFGPGTRLTVL.

DNA for the CDR3: TGTGCCAGCAGCCTCGGAGGGGTCAGCTATGGCTACACCTTC. Translating it yields CASSLGGVSYGYTF. The genes are TRBV9 and TRBJ1-2; possibly TRBD1 for D (5 bases). This CDR3 comprises 14 residues. Trimming removed 4 bases at V and 4 bases at J, with 14 bases between. Per germline, CDR1 SGDLS and CDR2 YYNGEE.

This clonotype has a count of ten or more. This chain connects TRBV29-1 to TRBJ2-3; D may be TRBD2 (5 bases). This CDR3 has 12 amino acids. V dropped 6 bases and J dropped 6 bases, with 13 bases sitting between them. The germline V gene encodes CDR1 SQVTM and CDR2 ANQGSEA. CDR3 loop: CSVGVPGDTQYF. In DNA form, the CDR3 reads TGCAGCGTGGGAGTACCCGGGGATACGCAGTATTTT.

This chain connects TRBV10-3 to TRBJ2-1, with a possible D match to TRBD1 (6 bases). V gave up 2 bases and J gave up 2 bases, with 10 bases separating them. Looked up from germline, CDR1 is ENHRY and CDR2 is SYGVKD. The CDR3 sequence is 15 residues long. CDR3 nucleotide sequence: TGTGCCATCAGTGAGGCGACAGGAACCTACAATGAGCAGTTCTTC. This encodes CAISEATGTYNEQFF.

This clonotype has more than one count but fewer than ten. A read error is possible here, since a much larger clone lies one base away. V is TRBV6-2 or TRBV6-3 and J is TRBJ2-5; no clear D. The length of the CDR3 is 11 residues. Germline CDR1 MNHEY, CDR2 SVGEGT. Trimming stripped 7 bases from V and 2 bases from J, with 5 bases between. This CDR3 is CASNNQETQYF. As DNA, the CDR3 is TGTGCCAGCAACAATCAAGAGACCCAGTACTTC.

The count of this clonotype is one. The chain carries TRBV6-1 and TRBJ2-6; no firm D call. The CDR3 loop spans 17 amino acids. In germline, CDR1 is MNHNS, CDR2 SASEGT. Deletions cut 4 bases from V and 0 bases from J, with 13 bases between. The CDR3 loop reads CASSARSPGSGANVLTF. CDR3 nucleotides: TGTGCCAGCAGTGCGAGAAGCCCCGGCTCTGGGGCCAACGTCCTGACTTTC.

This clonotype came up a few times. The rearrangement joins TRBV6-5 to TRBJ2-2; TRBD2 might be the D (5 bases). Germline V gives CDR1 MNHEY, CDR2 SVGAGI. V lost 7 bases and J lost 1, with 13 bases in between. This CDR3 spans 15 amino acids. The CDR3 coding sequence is TGTGCCAGCACCGGACTTGTTAAGAACACCGGGGAGCTGTTTTTT. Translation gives CASTGLVKNTGELFF.

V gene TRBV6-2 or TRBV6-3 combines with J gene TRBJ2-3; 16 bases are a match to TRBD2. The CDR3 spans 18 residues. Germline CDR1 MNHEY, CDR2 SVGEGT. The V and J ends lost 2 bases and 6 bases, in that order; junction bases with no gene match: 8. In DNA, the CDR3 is TGTGCCAGCAGTTACGCCGGGACTAGCGGGGGGGCGCTGGATACGCAGTATTTT. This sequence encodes CASSYAGTSGGALDTQYF.

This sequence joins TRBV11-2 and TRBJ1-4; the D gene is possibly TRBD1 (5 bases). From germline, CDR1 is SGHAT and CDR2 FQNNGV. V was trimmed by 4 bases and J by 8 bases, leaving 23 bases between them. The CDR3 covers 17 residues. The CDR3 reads CASSSLLRVPPGEKLFF. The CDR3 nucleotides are TGTGCCAGCAGCTCTCTCCTCAGGGTCCCTCCGGGGGAAAAACTGTTTTTT.

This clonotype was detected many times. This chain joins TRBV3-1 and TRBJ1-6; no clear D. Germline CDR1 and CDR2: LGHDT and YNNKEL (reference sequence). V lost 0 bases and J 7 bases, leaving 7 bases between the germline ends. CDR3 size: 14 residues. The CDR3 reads CASSQDQVNSPLHF. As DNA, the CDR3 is TGTGCCAGCAGCCAAGATCAGGTCAATTCACCCCTCCACTTT.

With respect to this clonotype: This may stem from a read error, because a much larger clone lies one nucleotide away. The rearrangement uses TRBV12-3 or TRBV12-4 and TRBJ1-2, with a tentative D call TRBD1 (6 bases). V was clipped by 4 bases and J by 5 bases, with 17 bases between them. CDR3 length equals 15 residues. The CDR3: CASSSRQEQLYGYTF. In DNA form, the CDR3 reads TGTGCCAGCAGTTCCCGACAGGAACAATTATATGGCTACACCTTC.

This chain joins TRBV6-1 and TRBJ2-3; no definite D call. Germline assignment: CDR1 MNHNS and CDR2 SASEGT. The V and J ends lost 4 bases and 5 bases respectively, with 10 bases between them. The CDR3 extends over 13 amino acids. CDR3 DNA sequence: TGTGCCAGCAGTGGCATTATGGTAGATACGCAGTATTTT. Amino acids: CASSGIMVDTQYF.

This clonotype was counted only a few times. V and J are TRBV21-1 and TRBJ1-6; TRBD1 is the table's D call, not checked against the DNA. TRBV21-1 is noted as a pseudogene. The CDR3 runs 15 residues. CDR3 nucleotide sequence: TGTGCCAGTACCCCCGGGGGACAGGTCCATTCACCCCTCCACTTT. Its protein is CASTPGGQVHSPLHF.

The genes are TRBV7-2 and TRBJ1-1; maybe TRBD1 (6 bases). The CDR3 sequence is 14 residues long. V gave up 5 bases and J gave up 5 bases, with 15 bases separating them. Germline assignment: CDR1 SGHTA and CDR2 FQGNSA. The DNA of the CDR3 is TGTGCCAGCAGCCAAAGGGGGGGGGGAACTGAAGCTTTCTTT. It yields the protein CASSQRGGGTEAFF.

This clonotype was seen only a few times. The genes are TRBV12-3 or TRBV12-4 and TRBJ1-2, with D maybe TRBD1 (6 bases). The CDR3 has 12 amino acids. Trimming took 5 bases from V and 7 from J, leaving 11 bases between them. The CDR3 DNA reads TGTGCCAGCAGTCTACAGGGAGGTGGCTACACCTTC. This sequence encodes CASSLQGGGYTF.

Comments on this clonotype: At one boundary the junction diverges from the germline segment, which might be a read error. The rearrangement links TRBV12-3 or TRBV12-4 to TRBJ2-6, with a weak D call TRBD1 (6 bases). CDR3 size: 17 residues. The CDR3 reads CASSFGGNRAGANVLTF. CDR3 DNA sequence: TGTGCCAGCAGTTTTGGTGGGAACAGGGCTGGTGCCAACGTCCTGACTTTC.

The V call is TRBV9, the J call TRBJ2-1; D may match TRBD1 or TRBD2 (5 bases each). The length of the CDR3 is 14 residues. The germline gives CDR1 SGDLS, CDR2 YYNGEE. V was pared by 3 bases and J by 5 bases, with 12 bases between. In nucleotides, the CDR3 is TGTGCCAGCAGCGCCCCCCCGGGGCACAATGAGCAGTTCTTC. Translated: CASSAPPGHNEQFF.

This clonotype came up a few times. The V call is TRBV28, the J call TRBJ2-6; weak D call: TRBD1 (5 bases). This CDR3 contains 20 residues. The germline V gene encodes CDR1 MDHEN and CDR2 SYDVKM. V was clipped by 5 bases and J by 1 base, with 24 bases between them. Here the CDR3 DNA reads TGTGCCAGCAGTCCCCAAAGTGTGGGGCAGGGAAGGTCTGGGGCCAACGTCCTGACTTTC. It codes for CASSPQSVGQGRSGANVLTF.